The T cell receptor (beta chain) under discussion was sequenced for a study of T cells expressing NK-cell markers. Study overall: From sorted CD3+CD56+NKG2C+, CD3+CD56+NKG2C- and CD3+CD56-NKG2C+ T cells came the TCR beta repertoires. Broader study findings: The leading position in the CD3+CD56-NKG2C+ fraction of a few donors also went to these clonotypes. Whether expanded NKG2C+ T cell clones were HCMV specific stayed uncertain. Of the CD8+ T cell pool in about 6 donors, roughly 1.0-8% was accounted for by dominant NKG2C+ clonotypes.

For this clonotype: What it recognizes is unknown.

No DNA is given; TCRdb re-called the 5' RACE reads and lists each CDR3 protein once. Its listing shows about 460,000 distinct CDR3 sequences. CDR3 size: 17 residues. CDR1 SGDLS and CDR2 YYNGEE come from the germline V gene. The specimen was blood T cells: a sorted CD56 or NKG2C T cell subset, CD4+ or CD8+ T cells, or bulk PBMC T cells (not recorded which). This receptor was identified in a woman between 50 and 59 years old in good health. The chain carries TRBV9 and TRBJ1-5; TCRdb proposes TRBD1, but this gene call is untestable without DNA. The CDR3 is CASSVGQGENSNQPQHF.